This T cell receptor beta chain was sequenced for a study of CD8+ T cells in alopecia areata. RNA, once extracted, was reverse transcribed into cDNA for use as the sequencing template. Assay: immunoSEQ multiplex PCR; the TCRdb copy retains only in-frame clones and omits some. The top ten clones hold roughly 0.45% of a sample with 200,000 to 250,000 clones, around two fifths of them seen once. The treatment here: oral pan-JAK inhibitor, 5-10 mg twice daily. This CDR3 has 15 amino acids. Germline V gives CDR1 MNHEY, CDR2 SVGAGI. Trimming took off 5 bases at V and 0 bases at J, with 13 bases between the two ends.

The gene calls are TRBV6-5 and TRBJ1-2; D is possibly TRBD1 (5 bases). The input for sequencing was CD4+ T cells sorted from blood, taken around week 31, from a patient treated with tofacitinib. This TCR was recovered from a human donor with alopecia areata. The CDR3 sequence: CASSPRQLPNYGYTF. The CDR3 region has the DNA TGTGCCAGCAGTCCCCGACAGCTGCCTAACTATGGCTACACCTTC.